This T cell receptor (beta chain) was captured in a study of metastatic and nonmetastatic thyroid tumors. Only a few counts were recorded for this clone. The CDR3 totals 16 residues. The germline CDR1 and CDR2 sequences are MNHNS and SASEGT. The V end was cut by 3 bases, the J end by 2 bases, with 14 bases between. No patient had received any treatment before thyroid surgery. TCRdb re-clonotyped the PCR reads through MiXCR. The sample holds 17,000 or so clones, about 26% seen once. The sequence derives from a female donor with papillary thyroid cancer or a benign thyroid nodule (not recorded which). Some clones in this sample may be carry-over from other donors' samples. The source material was adjacent normal tissue. The chain is built from TRBV6-1 and TRBJ1-3; TRBD1 might be the D (6 bases). The CDR3 sequence: CASSDPRGMAGNTIYF. For the CDR3, the DNA is TGTGCCAGCAGTGACCCCAGGGGTATGGCTGGAAACACCATATATTTT.